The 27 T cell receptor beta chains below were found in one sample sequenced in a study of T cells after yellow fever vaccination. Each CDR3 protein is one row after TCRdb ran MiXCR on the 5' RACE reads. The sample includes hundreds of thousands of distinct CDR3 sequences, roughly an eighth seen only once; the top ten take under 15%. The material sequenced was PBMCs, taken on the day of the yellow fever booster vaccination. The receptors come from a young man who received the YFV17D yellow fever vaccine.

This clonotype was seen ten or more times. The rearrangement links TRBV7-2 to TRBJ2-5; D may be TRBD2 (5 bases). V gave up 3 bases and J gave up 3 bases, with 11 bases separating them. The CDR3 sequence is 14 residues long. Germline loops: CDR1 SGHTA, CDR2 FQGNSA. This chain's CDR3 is CASSLDFFKETQYF. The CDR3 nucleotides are TGTGCCAGCAGCTTGGACTTCTTTAAAGAGACCCAGTACTTC.

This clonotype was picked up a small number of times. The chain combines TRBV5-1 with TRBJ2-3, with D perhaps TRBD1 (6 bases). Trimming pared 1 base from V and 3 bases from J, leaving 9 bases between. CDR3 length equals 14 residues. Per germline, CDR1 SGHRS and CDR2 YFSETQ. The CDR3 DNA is TGCGCCAGCAGCTTGACAGGGTGGACAGATACGCAGTATTTT. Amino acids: CASSLTGWTDTQYF. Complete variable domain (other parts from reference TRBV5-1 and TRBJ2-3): KAGVTQTPRYLIKTRGQQVTLSCSPISGHRSVSWYQQTPGQGLQFLFEYFSETQRNKGNFPGRFSGRQFSNSRSEMNVSTLELGDSALYLCASSLTGWTDTQYFGPGTRLTVL.

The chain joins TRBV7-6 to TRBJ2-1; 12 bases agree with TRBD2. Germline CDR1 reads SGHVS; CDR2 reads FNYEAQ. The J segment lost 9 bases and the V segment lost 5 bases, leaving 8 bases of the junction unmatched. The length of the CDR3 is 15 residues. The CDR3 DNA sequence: TGTGCCAGCAGCCCCGGACTAGCGGGATCGGTTGAGCAGTTCTTC. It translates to CASSPGLAGSVEQFF.

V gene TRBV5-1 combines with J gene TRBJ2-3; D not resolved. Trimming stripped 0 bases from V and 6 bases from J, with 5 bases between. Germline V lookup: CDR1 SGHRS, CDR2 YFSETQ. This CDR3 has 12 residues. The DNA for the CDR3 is TGCGCCAGCAGCTTGGCGCACGATACGCAGTATTTT. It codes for CASSLAHDTQYF.

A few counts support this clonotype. The DNA for the CDR3 is TGTGCCAGCAGTTCCCTCAGGGGTCTGAACACTGAAGCTTTCTTT. It translates to CASSSLRGLNTEAFF. This chain uses TRBV28 with TRBJ1-1; perhaps TRBD1 as D (6 bases). The V gene's germline CDR1 is MDHEN and CDR2 SYDVKM. CDR3 size: 15 residues. Trimming left V 4 bases short and J 0 bases short, with 12 bases between.

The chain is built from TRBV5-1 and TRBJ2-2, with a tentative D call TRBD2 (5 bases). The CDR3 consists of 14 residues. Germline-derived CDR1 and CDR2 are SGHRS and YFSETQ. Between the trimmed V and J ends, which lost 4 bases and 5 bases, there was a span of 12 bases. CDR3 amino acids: CASSTFLATGELFF. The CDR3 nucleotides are TGCGCCAGCAGCACCTTCCTAGCAACCGGGGAGCTGTTTTTT.

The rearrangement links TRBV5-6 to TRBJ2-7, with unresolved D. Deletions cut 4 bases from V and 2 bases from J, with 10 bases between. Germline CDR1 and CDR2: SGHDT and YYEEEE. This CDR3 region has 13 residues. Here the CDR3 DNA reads TGTGCCAGCAGCACGTTAGGGACCTACGAGCAGTACTTC. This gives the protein CASSTLGTYEQYF.

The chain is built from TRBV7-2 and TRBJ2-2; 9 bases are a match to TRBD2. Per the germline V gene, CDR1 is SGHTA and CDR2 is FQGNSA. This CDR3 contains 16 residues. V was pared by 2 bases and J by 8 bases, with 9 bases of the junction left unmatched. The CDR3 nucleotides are TGTGCCAGCAGCTTACGCGGGAGGGCCGGTAGAGGGGAGCTGTTTTTT. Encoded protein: CASSLRGRAGRGELFF. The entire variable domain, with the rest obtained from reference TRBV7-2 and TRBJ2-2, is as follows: GAGVSQSPSNKVTEKGKDVELRCDPISGHTALYWYRQSLGQGLEFLIYFQGNSAPDKSGLPSDRFSAERTGGSVSTLTIQRTQQEDSAVYLCASSLRGRAGRGELFFGEGSRLTVL.

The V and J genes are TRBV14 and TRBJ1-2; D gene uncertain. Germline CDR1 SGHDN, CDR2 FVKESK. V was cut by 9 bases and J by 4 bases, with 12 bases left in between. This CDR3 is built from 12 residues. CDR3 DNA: TGTGCCAGACCCCCCGGGCCCTATGGCTACACCTTC. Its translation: CARPPGPYGYTF.

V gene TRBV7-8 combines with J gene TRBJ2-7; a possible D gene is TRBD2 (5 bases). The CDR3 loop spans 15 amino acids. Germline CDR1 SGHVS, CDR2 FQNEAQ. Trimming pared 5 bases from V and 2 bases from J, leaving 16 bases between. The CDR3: CASSPVGAPTYEQYF. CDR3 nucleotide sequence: TGTGCCAGCAGCCCGGTGGGAGCCCCCACCTACGAGCAGTACTTC.

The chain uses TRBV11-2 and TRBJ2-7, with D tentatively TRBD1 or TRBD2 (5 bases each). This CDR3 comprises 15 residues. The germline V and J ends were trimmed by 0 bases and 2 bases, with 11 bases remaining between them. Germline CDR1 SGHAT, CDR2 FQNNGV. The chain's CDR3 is CASSLDPGTTYEQYF. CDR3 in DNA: TGTGCCAGCAGCTTAGACCCAGGGACGACCTACGAGCAGTACTTC.

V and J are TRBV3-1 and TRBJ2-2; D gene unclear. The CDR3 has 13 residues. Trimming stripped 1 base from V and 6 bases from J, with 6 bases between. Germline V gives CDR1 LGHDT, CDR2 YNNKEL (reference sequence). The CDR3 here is CASSQASPGELFF. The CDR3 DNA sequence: TGTGCCAGCAGCCAAGCTTCCCCCGGGGAGCTGTTTTTT.

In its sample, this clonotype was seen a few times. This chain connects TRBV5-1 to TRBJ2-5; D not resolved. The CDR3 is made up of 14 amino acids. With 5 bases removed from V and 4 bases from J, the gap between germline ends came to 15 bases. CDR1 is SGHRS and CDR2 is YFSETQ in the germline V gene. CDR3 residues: CASSLSGFRETQYF. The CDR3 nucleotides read TGCGCCAGCAGTTTATCCGGTTTCAGAGAGACCCAGTACTTC.

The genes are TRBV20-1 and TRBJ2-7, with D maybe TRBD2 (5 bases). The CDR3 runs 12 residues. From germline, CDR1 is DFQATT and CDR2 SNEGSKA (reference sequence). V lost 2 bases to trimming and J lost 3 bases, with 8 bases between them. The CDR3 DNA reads TGCAGTGCTAGATTCGGGAACTACGAGCAGTACTTC. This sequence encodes CSARFGNYEQYF.

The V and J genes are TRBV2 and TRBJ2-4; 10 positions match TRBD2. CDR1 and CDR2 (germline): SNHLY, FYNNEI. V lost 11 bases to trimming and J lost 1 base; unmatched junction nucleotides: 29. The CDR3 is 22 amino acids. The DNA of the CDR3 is TGTGCCCATGCCATCTTACAGGTCGGGGCTAGCGGGAGCCTTACTGCCAAAAACATTCAGTACTTC. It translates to CAHAILQVGASGSLTAKNIQYF.

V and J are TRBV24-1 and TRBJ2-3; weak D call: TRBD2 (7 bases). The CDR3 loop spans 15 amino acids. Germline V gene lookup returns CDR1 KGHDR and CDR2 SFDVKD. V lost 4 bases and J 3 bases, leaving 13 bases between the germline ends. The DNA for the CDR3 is TGTGCCACCAGTGACGGGGGGCGGCGGACAGATACGCAGTATTTT. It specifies CATSDGGRRTDTQYF.

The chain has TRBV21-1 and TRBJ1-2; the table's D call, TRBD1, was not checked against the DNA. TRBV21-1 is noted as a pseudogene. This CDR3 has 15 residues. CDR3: CASSKVGQGVYGYTF. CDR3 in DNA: TGTGCCAGCAGCAAAGTCGGACAGGGAGTCTATGGCTACACCTTC.

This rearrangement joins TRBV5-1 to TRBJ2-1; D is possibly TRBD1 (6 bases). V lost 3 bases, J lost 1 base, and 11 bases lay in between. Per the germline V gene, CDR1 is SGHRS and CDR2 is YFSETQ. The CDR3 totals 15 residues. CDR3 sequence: CASSSGDISYNEQFF. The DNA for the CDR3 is TGCGCCAGCAGCTCCGGGGACATATCCTACAATGAGCAGTTCTTC.

CDR3 region: CSASVGADSPLHF. As DNA, the CDR3 is TGCAGTGCTAGTGTGGGGGCTGATTCACCCCTCCACTTT. The V gene is TRBV20-1, the J gene TRBJ1-6; maybe TRBD1 (6 bases). Germline CDR1 reads DFQATT; CDR2 reads SNEGSKA (reference sequence). Between the trimmed V and J ends, which lost 3 bases and 8 bases, there was a span of 11 bases. This CDR3 comprises 13 residues.

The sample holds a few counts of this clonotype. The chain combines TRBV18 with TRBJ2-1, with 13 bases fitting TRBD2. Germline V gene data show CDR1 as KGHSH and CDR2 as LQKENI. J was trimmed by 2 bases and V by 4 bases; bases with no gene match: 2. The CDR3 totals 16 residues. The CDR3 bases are TGTGCCAGCTCACGACTAGCGGGAGGCGCCTACAATGAGCAGTTCTTC. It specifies CASSRLAGGAYNEQFF.

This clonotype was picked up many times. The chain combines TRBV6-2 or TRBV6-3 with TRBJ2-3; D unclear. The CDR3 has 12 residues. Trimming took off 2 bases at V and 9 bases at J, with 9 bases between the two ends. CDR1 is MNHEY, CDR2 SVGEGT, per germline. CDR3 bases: TGTGCCAGCAGTTACCCACATGACACGCAGTATTTT. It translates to CASSYPHDTQYF.

CDR3 in amino acids: CSVCAGNTGELFF. As DNA, the CDR3 is TGCAGCGTTTGTGCGGGGAACACCGGGGAGCTGTTTTTT. The gene calls are TRBV29-1 and TRBJ2-2; tentatively, D is TRBD2 (5 bases). The V gene's germline CDR1 is SQVTM and CDR2 ANQGSEA. The CDR3 consists of 13 residues. V lost 5 bases and J 1 base, leaving 8 bases between the germline ends.

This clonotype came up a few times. The CDR3 protein is CATSGFTGLQETQYF. CDR3 bases: TGTGCCACCAGCGGGTTCACAGGGCTCCAAGAGACCCAGTACTTC. This chain connects TRBV15 to TRBJ2-5; maybe TRBD1 (6 bases). CDR1 is LNHNV, CDR2 YYDKDF, per germline (reference sequence). This CDR3 has 15 amino acids. V was clipped by 5 bases and J by 1 base, with 14 bases between them.

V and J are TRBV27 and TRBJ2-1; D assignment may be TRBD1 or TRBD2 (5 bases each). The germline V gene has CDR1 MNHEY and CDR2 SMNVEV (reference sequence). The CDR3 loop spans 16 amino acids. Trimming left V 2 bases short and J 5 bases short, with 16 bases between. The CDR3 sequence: CASSLLRDPANNEQFF. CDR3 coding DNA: TGTGCCAGCAGTTTACTCCGGGACCCCGCGAACAATGAGCAGTTCTTC.

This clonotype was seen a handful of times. The CDR3 here is CASRKEKGIQYF. CDR3 DNA sequence: TGTGCCAGCAGAAAAGAAAAGGGGATTCAGTACTTC. The gene calls are TRBV6-5 and TRBJ2-4; maybe TRBD1 (5 bases). V lost 6 bases, J lost 10 bases, and 13 bases lay in between. This CDR3 is built from 12 residues. Germline lookup yields CDR1 MNHEY and CDR2 SVGAGI.

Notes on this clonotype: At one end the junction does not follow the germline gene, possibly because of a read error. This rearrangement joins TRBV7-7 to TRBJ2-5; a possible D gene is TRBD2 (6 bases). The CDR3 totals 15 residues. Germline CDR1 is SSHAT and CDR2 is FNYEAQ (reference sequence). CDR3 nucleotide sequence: TGTGCTAGCAGCCTGGTCTCGGGAGAGCAAGAGACCCAGTACTTC. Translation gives CASSLVSGEQETQYF.

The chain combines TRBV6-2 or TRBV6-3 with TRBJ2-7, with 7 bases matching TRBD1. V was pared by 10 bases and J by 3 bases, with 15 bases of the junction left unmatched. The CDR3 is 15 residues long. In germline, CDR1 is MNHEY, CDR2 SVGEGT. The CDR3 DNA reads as TGTGCCATAAAACGGACAGGCAAACAGCACTACGAGCAGTACTTC. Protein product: CAIKRTGKQHYEQYF.